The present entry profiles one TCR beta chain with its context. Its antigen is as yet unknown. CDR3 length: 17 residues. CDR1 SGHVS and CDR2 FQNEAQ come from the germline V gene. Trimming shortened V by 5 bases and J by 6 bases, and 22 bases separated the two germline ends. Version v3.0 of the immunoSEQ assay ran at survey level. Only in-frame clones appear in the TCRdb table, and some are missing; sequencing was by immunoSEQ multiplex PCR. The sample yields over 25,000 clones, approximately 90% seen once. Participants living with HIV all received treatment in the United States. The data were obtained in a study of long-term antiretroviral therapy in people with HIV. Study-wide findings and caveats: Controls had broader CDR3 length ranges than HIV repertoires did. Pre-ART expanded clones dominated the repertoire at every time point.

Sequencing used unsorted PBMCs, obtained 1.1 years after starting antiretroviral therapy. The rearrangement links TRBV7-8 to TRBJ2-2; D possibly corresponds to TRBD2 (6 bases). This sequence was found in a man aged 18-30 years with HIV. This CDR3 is CASSIPKMDAGSGELFF. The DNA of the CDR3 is TGTGCCAGCAGCATACCTAAGATGGACGCGGGGTCCGGGGAGCTGTTTTTT.